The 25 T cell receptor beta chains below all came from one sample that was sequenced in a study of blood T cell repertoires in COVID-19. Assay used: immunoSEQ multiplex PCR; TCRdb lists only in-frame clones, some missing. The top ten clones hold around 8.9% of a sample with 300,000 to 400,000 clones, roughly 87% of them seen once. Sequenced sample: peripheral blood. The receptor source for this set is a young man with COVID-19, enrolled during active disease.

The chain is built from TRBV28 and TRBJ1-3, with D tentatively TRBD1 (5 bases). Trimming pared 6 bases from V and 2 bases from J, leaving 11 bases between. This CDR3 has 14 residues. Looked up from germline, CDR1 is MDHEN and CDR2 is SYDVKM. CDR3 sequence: CASRPREPGNTIYF. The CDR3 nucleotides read TGTGCCAGCAGACCCAGGGAACCTGGAAACACCATATATTTT. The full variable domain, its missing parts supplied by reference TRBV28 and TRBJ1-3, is DVKVTQSSRYLVKRTGEKVFLECVQDMDHENMFWYRQDPGLGLRLIYFSYDVKMKEKGDIPEGYSVSREKKERFSLILESASTNQTSMYLCASRPREPGNTIYFGEGSWLTVV.

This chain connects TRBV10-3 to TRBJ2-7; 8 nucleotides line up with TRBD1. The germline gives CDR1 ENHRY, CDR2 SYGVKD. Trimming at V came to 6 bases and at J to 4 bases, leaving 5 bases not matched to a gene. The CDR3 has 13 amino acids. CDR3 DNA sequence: TGTGCCATCAGAAACGACAGGGGTTACGAGCAGTACTTC. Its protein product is CAIRNDRGYEQYF.

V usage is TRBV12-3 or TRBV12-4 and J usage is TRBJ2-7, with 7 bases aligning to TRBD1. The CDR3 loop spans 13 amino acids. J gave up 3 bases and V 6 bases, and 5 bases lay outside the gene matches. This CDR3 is CASSRDSIYEQYF. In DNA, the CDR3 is TGTGCCAGCAGCAGGGACAGCATCTACGAGCAGTACTTC.

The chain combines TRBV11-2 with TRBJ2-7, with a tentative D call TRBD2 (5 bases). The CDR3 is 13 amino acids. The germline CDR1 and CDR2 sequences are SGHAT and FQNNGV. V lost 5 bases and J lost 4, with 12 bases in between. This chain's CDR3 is CASSPLGRYEQYF. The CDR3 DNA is TGTGCCAGCAGCCCCCTTGGGAGATACGAGCAGTACTTC.

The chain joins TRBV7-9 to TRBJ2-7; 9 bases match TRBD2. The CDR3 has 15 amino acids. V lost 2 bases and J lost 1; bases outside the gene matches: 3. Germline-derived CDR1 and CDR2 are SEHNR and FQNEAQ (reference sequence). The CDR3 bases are TGTGCCAGCAGCTTACCCCTAGCGGGGTCCTACGAGCAGTACTTC. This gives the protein CASSLPLAGSYEQYF.

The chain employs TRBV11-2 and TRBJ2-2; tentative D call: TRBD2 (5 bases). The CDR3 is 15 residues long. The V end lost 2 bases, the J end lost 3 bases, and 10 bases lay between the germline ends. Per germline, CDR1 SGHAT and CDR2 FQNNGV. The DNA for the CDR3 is TGTGCCAGCAGCTTAACCGGGATCCACACCGGGGAGCTGTTTTTT. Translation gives CASSLTGIHTGELFF.

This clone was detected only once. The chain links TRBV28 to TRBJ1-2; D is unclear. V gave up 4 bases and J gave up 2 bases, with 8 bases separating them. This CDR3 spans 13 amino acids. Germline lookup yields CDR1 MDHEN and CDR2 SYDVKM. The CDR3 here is CASSSTTNYGYTF. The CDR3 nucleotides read TGTGCCAGCAGTTCCACAACAAACTATGGCTACACCTTC.

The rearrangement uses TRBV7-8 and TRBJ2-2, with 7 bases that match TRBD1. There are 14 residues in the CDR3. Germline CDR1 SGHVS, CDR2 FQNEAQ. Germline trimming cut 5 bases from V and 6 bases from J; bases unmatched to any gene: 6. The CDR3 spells CASSERQGAGELFF. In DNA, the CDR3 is TGTGCCAGCAGCGAACGACAGGGTGCCGGGGAGCTGTTTTTT.

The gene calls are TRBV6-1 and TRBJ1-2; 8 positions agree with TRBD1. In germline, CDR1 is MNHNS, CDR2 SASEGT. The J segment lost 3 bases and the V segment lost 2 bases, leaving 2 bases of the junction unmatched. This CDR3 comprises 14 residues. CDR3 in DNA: TGTGCCAGCAGTGAACAGGGGGCTTACTATGGCTACACCTTC. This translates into CASSEQGAYYGYTF.

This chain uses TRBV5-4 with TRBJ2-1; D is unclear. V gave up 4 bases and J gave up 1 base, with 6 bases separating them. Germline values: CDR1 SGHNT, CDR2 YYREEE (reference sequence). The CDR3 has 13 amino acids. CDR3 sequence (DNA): TGTGCCAGCAGCGTACGGTCCTACAATGAGCAGTTCTTC. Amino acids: CASSVRSYNEQFF.

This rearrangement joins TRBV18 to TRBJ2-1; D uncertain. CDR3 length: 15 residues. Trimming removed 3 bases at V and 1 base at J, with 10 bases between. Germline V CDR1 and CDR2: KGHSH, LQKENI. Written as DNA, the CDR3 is TGTGCCAGCTCACCGCCCTCACAATCCTACAATGAGCAGTTCTTC. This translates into CASSPPSQSYNEQFF.

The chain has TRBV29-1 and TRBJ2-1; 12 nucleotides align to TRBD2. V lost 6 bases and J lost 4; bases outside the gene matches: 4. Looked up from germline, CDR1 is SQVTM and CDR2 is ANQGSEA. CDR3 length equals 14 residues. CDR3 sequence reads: CSVQGTSGYNEQFF. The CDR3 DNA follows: TGCAGCGTCCAAGGGACTAGCGGGTACAATGAGCAGTTCTTC.

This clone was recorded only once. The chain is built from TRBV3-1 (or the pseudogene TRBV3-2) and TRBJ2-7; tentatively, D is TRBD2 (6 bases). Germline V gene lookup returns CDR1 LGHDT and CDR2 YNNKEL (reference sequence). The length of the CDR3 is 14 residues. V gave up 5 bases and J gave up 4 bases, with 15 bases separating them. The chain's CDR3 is CASSWGDAVYEQYF. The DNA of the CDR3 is TGTGCCAGCAGCTGGGGGGATGCCGTATACGAGCAGTACTTC.

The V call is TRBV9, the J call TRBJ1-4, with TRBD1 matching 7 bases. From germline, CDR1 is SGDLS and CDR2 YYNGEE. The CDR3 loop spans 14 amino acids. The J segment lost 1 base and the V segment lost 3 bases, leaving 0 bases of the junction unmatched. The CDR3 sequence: CASSGQGTNEKLFF. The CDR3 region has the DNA TGTGCCAGCAGCGGACAGGGAACTAATGAAAAACTGTTTTTT.

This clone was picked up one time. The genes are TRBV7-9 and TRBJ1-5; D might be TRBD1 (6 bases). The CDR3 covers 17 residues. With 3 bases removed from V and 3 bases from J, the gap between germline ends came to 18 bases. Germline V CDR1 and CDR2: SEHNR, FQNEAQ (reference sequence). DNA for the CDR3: TGTGCCAGCAGCTTTTGGGCGGGGGCAACTTTCAATCAGCCCCAGCATTTT. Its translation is CASSFWAGATFNQPQHF.

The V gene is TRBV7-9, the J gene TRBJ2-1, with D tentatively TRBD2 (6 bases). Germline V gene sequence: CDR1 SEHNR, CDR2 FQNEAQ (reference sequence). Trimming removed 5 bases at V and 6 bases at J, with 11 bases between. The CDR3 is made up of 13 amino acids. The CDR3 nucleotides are TGTGCCAGCAGCCCTAGACTAGGCAATGAGCAGTTCTTC. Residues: CASSPRLGNEQFF.

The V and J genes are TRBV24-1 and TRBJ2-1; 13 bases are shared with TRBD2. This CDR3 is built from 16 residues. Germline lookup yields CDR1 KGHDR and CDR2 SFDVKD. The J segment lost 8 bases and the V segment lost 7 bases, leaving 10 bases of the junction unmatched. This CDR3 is CATSLTLAGGPYEQFF. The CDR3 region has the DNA TGTGCCACCAGCCTCACACTAGCGGGAGGGCCCTATGAGCAGTTCTTC.

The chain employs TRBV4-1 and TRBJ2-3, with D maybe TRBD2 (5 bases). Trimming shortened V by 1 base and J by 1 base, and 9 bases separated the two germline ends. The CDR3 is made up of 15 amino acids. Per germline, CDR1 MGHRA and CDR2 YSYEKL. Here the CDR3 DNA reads TGCGCCAGCAGCCAAGTATGGGGAGGCACAGATACGCAGTATTTT. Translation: CASSQVWGGTDTQYF.

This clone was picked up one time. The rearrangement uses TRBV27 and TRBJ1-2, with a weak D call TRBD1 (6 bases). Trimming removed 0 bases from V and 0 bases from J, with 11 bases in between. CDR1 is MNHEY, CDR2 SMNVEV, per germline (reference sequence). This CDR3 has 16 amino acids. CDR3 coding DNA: TGTGCCAGCAGTTTATCTTCAGGGGAGTCTAACTATGGCTACACCTTC. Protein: CASSLSSGESNYGYTF.

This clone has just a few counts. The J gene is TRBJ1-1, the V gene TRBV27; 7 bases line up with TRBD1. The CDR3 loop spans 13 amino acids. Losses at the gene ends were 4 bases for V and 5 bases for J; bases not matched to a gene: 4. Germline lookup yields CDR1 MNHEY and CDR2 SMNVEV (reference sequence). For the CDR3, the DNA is TGTGCCAGCAGTTCACTCAGGGGGACTGAAGCTTTCTTT. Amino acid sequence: CASSSLRGTEAFF.

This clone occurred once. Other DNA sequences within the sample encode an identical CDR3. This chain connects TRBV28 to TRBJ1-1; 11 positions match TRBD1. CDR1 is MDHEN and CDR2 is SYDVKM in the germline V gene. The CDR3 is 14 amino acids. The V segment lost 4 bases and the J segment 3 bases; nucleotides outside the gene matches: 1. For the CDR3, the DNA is TGTGCCAGCAGTTCGGGACAGGGGGACACTGAAGCTTTCTTT. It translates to CASSSGQGDTEAFF.

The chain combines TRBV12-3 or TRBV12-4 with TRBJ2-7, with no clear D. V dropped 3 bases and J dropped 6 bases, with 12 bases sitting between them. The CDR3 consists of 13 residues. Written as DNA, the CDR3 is TGTGCCAGCAGTTTGAGGCCCCTCGGCGAGCAGTACTTC. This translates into CASSLRPLGEQYF.

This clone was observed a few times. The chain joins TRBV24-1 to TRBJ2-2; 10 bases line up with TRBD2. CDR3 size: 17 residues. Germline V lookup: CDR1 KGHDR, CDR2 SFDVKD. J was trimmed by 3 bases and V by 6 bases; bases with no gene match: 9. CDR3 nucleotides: TGTGCCACCAGTCCATCTAGCGGGAGAGCGGACACCGGGGAGCTGTTTTTT. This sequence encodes CATSPSSGRADTGELFF.

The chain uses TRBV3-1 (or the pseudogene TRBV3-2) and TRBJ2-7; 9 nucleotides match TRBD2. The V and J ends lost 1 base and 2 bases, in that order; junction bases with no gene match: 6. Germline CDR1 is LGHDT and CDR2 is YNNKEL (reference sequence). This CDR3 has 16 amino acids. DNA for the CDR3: TGTGCCAGCAGCCAAGGGGGCGGGAGGGCCGCCTACGAGCAGTACTTC. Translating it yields CASSQGGGRAAYEQYF.

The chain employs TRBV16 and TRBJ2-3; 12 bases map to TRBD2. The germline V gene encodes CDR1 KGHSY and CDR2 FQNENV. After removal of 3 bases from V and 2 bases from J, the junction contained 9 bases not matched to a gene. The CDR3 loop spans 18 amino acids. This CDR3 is CASSQYTSGGPDTDTQYF. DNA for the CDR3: TGTGCCAGCAGCCAGTACACTAGCGGGGGGCCCGACACAGATACGCAGTATTTT. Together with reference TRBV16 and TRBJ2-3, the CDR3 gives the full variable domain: GEEVAQTPKHLVRGEGQKAKLYCAPIKGHSYVFWYQQVLKNEFKFLISFQNENVFDETGMPKERFSAKCLPNSPCSLEIQATKLEDSAVYFCASSQYTSGGPDTDTQYFGPGTRLTVL.